This TCR beta chain was obtained from a study of blood T cell repertoires in COVID-19. Across the whole study: The origin of the acute and convalescent COVID-19 samples was the United States, Italy and Spain. Sample material is recorded as cDNA or gDNA derived from T cells, B-cell-depleted T cells, or PBMCs.

Original analysis: Reference gene primer amplification in the assay estimated nucleated cell counts. The protocol was immunoSEQ multiplex PCR, while the TCRdb copy is restricted to in-frame clones and leaves out a portion. The V and J calls and clone size are taken from that table; D and trimming were inferred from the DNA. The profile shows some 50,000 clones, 91% of them singletons. This clonotype was obtained from a man in his 70s with active COVID-19. Sequenced: peripheral blood.

This chain's CDR3 is CASSSPGTNYEQYF. In nucleotides, the CDR3 is TGTGCCAGCAGTAGCCCCGGGACAAACTACGAGCAGTACTTC. V gene TRBV2 combines with J gene TRBJ2-7; D is possibly TRBD1 (6 bases). The germline V gene has CDR1 SNHLY and CDR2 FYNNEI. The CDR3 contains 14 residues. The germline V and J ends were trimmed by 5 bases and 3 bases, with 14 bases remaining between them.